These T cell receptor beta chains were read from a single sample in a study of PD-L1 blockade in urothelial cancer. Generated by immunoSEQ multiplex PCR, the TCRdb table keeps only in-frame clones and is missing some. The sample carries 54,000 or so clones, over 65% recorded once. The sample here was PBMCs, taken around atezolizumab (anti-PD-L1) treatment. All receptors derive from a man aged 50-60 years with urothelial cancer. Each CDR3 is given with its conserved first and last residue. A D gene is named only where the DNA matches it firmly. A clone size is listed for some rows: how often the clone was seen (once, few, many), or a class if it is expanded.

clone size: -; V gene: TRBV28; J gene: TRBJ2-1; D gene: TRBD2; CDR3 DNA: TGTGCCAGCAGTTTTCACAGGGGGGGACTAGCGGGAGAAGAGCAGTTCTTC; CDR3 protein: CASSFHRGGLAGEEQFF
clone size: -; V gene: TRBV2; J gene: TRBJ2-5; D gene: -; CDR3 DNA: TGTGCCAGCAGTGAATACTTGCACAGGGACATCCAAGAGACCCAGTACTTC; CDR3 protein: CASSEYLHRDIQETQYF
clone size: -; V gene: TRBV5-4; J gene: TRBJ1-1; D gene: -; CDR3 DNA: TGTGCCAGCAGGTCGGCAGGGAGGGTAGGCACTGAAGCTTTCTTT; CDR3 protein: CASRSAGRVGTEAFF
clone size: few; V gene: TRBV27; J gene: TRBJ2-1; D gene: TRBD2; CDR3 DNA: TGTGCCAGCAGTTTGTACGGACTAGTCAATGAGCAGTTCTTC; CDR3 protein: CASSLYGLVNEQFF
clone size: -; V gene: TRBV30; J gene: TRBJ2-7; D gene: TRBD1; CDR3 DNA: TGTGCCTGGAAGGGACAGGGAGAAGTGGACGAGCAGTACTTC; CDR3 protein: CAWKGQGEVDEQYF
clone size: -; V gene: TRBV28; J gene: TRBJ2-2; D gene: -; CDR3 DNA: TGTGCCACAATCCAGGGGGGAGTGAACACCGGGGAGCTGTTTTTT; CDR3 protein: CATIQGGVNTGELFF
clone size: -; V gene: TRBV30; J gene: TRBJ1-3; D gene: TRBD1; CDR3 DNA: TGTGCCTGGAGTATACAGGGGGCGCAAGGAAACACCATATATTTT; CDR3 protein: CAWSIQGAQGNTIYF
clone size: -; V gene: TRBV7-2; J gene: TRBJ2-1; D gene: TRBD1; CDR3 DNA: TGTGCCAGCAGCCTCGGAGGGGACAGGTTCAATGAGCAGTTCTTC; CDR3 protein: CASSLGGDRFNEQFF
clone size: few; V gene: TRBV7-2; J gene: TRBJ2-2; D gene: -; CDR3 DNA: TGTGCCAGCAGCCGACTATTCCCGAACACCGGGGAGCTGTTTTTT; CDR3 protein: CASSRLFPNTGELFF
clone size: -; V gene: TRBV2; J gene: TRBJ2-5; D gene: TRBD2; CDR3 DNA: TGTGCCACCAAACCCGGGACTAGTAAAGGGGAGACCCGGTACTTC; CDR3 protein: CATKPGTSKGETRYF
clone size: -; V gene: TRBV9; J gene: TRBJ2-7; D gene: TRBD2; CDR3 DNA: TGTGCCAGCAGCAGAACCGGGACCCGGGAGGGCGAGCAGTACTTC; CDR3 protein: CASSRTGTREGEQYF
clone size: -; V gene: TRBV6-5; J gene: TRBJ1-5; D gene: -; CDR3 DNA: TGTGCCAGCAGTCGACACGCCGATCAGCCCCAGCATTTT; CDR3 protein: CASSRHADQPQHF
clone size: few; V gene: TRBV29-1; J gene: TRBJ2-5; D gene: TRBD1; CDR3 DNA: TGCAGCGTTGAAGATTGGACAGGGGAAGAGACCCAGTACTTC; CDR3 protein: CSVEDWTGEETQYF
clone size: -; V gene: TRBV28; J gene: TRBJ1-5; D gene: -; CDR3 DNA: TGTGCCAGCAGCCGCAGGATGGGCAATCAGCCCCAGCATTTT; CDR3 protein: CASSRRMGNQPQHF
clone size: once; V gene: TRBV27; J gene: TRBJ2-7; D gene: TRBD1; CDR3 DNA: TGTGCCAGCAGTATCCGGGACAGGACCTACGAGCAGTACTTC; CDR3 protein: CASSIRDRTYEQYF
clone size: -; V gene: TRBV15; J gene: TRBJ2-3; D gene: -; CDR3 DNA: TGTGCCACCAGCAGAGCAGGGAGCACAGATACGCAGTATTTT; CDR3 protein: CATSRAGSTDTQYF
clone size: -; V gene: TRBV19; J gene: TRBJ1-1; D gene: -; CDR3 DNA: TGTGCCAGTAGCACAGGGTGGCAGAACACTGAAGCTTTCTTT; CDR3 protein: CASSTGWQNTEAFF
clone size: once; V gene: TRBV5-4; J gene: TRBJ2-5; D gene: -; CDR3 DNA: TGTGCCACCAATCGGGGTCATCAAGAGACCCAGTACTTC; CDR3 protein: CATNRGHQETQYF
clone size: -; V gene: TRBV19; J gene: TRBJ1-3; D gene: -; CDR3 DNA: TGTGCCAGTACCCCGGGGGGAGGAAACACCATATATTTT; CDR3 protein: CASTPGGGNTIYF
clone size: -; V gene: TRBV11-1; J gene: TRBJ2-3; D gene: -; CDR3 DNA: TGTGCCAGCAGCCCCCATCAAGATACGCAGTATTTT; CDR3 protein: CASSPHQDTQYF
clone size: -; V gene: TRBV10-1; J gene: TRBJ2-5; D gene: -; CDR3 DNA: TGCGCCAGCAGTCAGGGGAGAGGGGCCCAACAAGAGACCCAGTACTTC; CDR3 protein: CASSQGRGAQQETQYF
clone size: -; V gene: TRBV7-9; J gene: TRBJ2-5; D gene: TRBD1; CDR3 DNA: TGTGCCAGCAGCCCCCGTCGGGGACAGGGTGGGGAGACCCAGTACTTC; CDR3 protein: CASSPRRGQGGETQYF
clone size: -; V gene: TRBV2; J gene: TRBJ1-2; D gene: -; CDR3 DNA: TGTGCCAGCAGTGTGGGGGGGCCCTATGGCTACACCTTC; CDR3 protein: CASSVGGPYGYTF
clone size: -; V gene: TRBV2; J gene: TRBJ2-2; D gene: TRBD2; CDR3 DNA: TGTGCCACGGCGGGGGGAACGAACACCGGGGAGCTGTTTTTT; CDR3 protein: CATAGGTNTGELFF